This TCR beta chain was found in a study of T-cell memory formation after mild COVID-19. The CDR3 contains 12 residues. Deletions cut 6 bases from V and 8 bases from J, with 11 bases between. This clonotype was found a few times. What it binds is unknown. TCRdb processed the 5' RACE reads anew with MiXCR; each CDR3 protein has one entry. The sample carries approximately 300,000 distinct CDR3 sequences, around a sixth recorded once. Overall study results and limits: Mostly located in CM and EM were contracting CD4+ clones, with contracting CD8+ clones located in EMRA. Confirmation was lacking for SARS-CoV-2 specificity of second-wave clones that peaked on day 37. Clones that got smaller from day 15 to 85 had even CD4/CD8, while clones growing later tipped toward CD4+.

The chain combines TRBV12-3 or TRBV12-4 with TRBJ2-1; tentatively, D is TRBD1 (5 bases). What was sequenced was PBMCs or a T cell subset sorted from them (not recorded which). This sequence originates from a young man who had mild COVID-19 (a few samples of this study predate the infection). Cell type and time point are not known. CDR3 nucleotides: TGTGCCAGCAGCCGCAGGGCCCATGAGCAGTTCTTC. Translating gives CASSRRAHEQFF.